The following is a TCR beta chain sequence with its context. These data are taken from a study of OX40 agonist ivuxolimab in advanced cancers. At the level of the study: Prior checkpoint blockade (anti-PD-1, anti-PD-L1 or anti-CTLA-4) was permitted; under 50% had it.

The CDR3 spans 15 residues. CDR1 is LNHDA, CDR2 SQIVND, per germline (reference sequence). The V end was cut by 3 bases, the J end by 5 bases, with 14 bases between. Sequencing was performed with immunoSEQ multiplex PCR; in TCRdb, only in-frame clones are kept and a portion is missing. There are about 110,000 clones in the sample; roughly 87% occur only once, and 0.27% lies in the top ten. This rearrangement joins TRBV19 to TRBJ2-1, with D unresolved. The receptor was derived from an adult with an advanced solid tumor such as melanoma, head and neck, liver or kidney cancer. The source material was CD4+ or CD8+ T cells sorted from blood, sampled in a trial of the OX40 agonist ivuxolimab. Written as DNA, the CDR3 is TGTGCCAGTAGTATTAAAAGGGTCACCAACAATGAGCAGTTCTTC. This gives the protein CASSIKRVTNNEQFF.